These 27 T cell receptor beta chains were all obtained from the same sample, sequenced in a study of T cell responses to AZD1222 COVID-19 vaccine. TCRdb's table, derived via immunoSEQ multiplex PCR, lists solely in-frame clones and lacks some. The table lists 90,000 to 120,000 clones, 85% to 95% of them singletons, with approximately 4.7% in the top ten. The material sequenced was peripheral blood, taken on day 0 of AZD1222 vaccination. The receptor set was obtained from an adult in good health.

The gene calls are TRBV13 and TRBJ2-1; 14 bases are shared with TRBD2. The V gene's germline CDR1 is PRHDT and CDR2 FYEKMQ (reference sequence). The CDR3 runs to 21 residues. Trimming at V came to 5 bases and at J to 9 bases, leaving 24 bases not matched to a gene. CDR3 DNA: TGTGCCAGCAGCCCCCGTTTTGCGCGGTTCAGACTAGCGGGAGGGTATGGTGAGCAGTTCTTC. As protein: CASSPRFARFRLAGGYGEQFF.

The chain couples TRBV18 to TRBJ2-6; no clear D. This CDR3 comprises 16 residues. Trimming took off 6 bases at V and 5 bases at J, with 17 bases between the two ends. Germline V gene sequence: CDR1 KGHSH, CDR2 LQKENI. The CDR3 reads CASSPPDLPRANVLTF. CDR3 coding DNA: TGTGCCAGCTCCCCCCCGGACCTCCCGAGGGCCAACGTCCTGACTTTC.

This sequence joins TRBV28 and TRBJ1-1, with unresolved D. CDR1 MDHEN and CDR2 SYDVKM come from the germline V gene. The CDR3 covers 12 residues. V dropped 5 bases and J dropped 5 bases, with 9 bases sitting between them. In nucleotides, the CDR3 is TGTGCCAGCAGTCCCCTGGGGACTGAAGCTTTCTTT. This codes for CASSPLGTEAFF.

The chain employs TRBV11-3 and TRBJ1-1; TRBD1 agrees at 9 bases. This CDR3 spans 14 amino acids. The germline V gene encodes CDR1 SGHNT and CDR2 YENEEA. With V trimmed by 11 bases and J by 5 bases, 12 bases remained unmatched. The CDR3 sequence is CASAHRGLGTEAFF. The DNA of the CDR3 is TGTGCCTCCGCGCACAGGGGGCTAGGGACTGAAGCTTTCTTT.

This chain connects TRBV19 to TRBJ1-3, with a weak D call TRBD1 (5 bases). Looked up from germline, CDR1 is LNHDA and CDR2 is SQIVND (reference sequence). V was pared by 3 bases and J by 8 bases, with 14 bases between. The CDR3 covers 14 residues. CDR3 loop: CASSIGAQGHTIYF. The CDR3, as DNA: TGTGCCAGTAGTATCGGGGCCCAGGGTCACACCATATATTTT.

The rearrangement links TRBV19 to TRBJ2-1; a possible D gene is TRBD2 (5 bases). In germline, CDR1 is LNHDA, CDR2 SQIVND (reference sequence). The germline V and J ends were trimmed by 2 bases and 0 bases, with 11 bases remaining between them. The CDR3 runs 16 residues. CDR3 in DNA: TGTGCCAGTAGTATAAGCCCGGGGAGCTCCTACAATGAGCAGTTCTTC. Its protein product is CASSISPGSSYNEQFF.

The chain links TRBV13 to TRBJ1-5; TRBD1 matches at 7 bases. The V and J ends lost 3 bases and 6 bases, in that order; junction bases with no gene match: 5. The CDR3 has 14 residues. Germline CDR1 reads PRHDT; CDR2 reads FYEKMQ (reference sequence). Written as DNA, the CDR3 is TGTGCCAGCAGCTTCGGGACAGTGAGTCAGCCCCAGCATTTT. Amino acid sequence: CASSFGTVSQPQHF.

Remarks on this clone: The junction differs from germline at one of its ends, possibly a read error. The chain couples TRBV28 to TRBJ2-1, with TRBD2 identical over 8 bases. There are 12 residues in the CDR3. Germline V lookup: CDR1 MDHEN, CDR2 SYDVKM. The CDR3 sequence: CASSFPRGSGVF. The CDR3 DNA reads TGTGCCAGCAGTTTCCCACGGGGTAGCGGGGTCTTC.

This chain links TRBV19 with TRBJ1-5; maybe TRBD1 (5 bases). The CDR3 is made up of 18 amino acids. Germline CDR1 reads LNHDA; CDR2 reads SQIVND (reference sequence). The V end lost 2 bases, the J end lost 0 bases, and 17 bases lay between the germline ends. CDR3 nucleotides: TGTGCCAGTAGTATAACCCAGGGAAAAGGGTATAGCAATCAGCCCCAGCATTTT. Protein sequence: CASSITQGKGYSNQPQHF.

This clone showed up just once. The CDR3 protein is CASSSWTGPNYGYTF. CDR3 bases: TGCGCCAGCAGCTCCTGGACAGGACCTAACTATGGCTACACCTTC. The V gene is TRBV5-1, the J gene TRBJ1-2, with TRBD1 matching 7 bases. The CDR3 spans 15 residues. Germline V CDR1 and CDR2: SGHRS, YFSETQ. V trimming: 3 bases; J trimming: 0 bases; junction bases outside the gene matches: 5. The full variable domain, completed using reference TRBV5-1 and TRBJ1-2, is KAGVTQTPRYLIKTRGQQVTLSCSPISGHRSVSWYQQTPGQGLQFLFEYFSETQRNKGNFPGRFSGRQFSNSRSEMNVSTLELGDSALYLCASSSWTGPNYGYTFGSGTRLTVV.

The rearrangement joins TRBV23-1 to TRBJ2-1; no reliable D call. TRBV23-1 is marked as an open reading frame, function uncertain. The CDR3 contains 16 residues. V was cut by 1 base and J by 4 bases, with 14 bases left in between. In DNA form, the CDR3 reads TGCGCCAGCAGTCAATATCTGGCCAGGCGGTACAATGAGCAGTTCTTC. Its translation: CASSQYLARRYNEQFF.

Comment on this clone: The junction does not match germline at one end; this may be a read error. The chain couples TRBV2 to TRBJ1-1; unclear D gene. Germline assignment: CDR1 SNHLY and CDR2 FYNNEI. This CDR3 comprises 12 residues. This chain's CDR3 is CATSRVNTEAFF. DNA of the CDR3: TGTGCCACCAGTCGGGTGAACACTGAAGCTTTCTTT.

This clone was counted between two and nine times. The genes are TRBV28 and TRBJ2-5, with TRBD2 identical over 10 bases. The CDR3 loop spans 16 amino acids. V trimming: 1 base; J trimming: 6 bases; junction bases outside the gene matches: 8. Germline values: CDR1 MDHEN, CDR2 SYDVKM. The CDR3 sequence is CASSLSPSGSRKTQYF. In nucleotides, the CDR3 is TGTGCCAGCAGTTTATCCCCTAGCGGGAGTCGAAAGACCCAGTACTTC.

This sequence joins TRBV7-3 and TRBJ2-5, with TRBD1 matching 8 bases. Germline trimming cut 0 bases from V and 1 base from J; bases unmatched to any gene: 1. The CDR3 totals 15 residues. Germline loops: CDR1 SGHTA, CDR2 FQGTGA. The CDR3 DNA sequence: TGTGCCAGCAGCTTAACGGACAGGGCCCAAGAGACCCAGTACTTC. This gives the protein CASSLTDRAQETQYF.

The chain uses TRBV18 and TRBJ1-1; weak D call: TRBD1 (6 bases). Germline V gene lookup returns CDR1 KGHSH and CDR2 LQKENI. The CDR3 runs to 15 residues. V was shortened by 6 bases and J by 1 base, with 15 bases between the two germline ends. CDR3 sequence reads: CASSPGAGQNTEAFF. In DNA, the CDR3 is TGTGCCAGCTCCCCCGGGGCGGGACAGAACACTGAAGCTTTCTTT.

The CDR3 DNA reads TGTGCCAGCAGCTCGCCCTGGGACAGGGTAGTTTACGAGCAGTACTTC. Its translation: CASSSPWDRVVYEQYF. The chain employs TRBV11-3 and TRBJ2-7; 9 positions agree with TRBD1. CDR3 length equals 16 residues. The V and J ends lost 4 bases and 4 bases, in that order; junction bases with no gene match: 11. Germline assignment: CDR1 SGHNT and CDR2 YENEEA.

The gene calls are TRBV5-1 and TRBJ1-1; 10 bases line up with TRBD1. J was trimmed by 2 bases and V by 4 bases; bases with no gene match: 14. CDR1 and CDR2 from the germline V gene are SGHRS and YFSETQ. The CDR3 is made up of 18 amino acids. The CDR3 loop reads CASSPQPPSTGGNTEAFF. CDR3 DNA: TGCGCCAGCAGCCCCCAACCCCCATCGACAGGGGGCAACACTGAAGCTTTCTTT.

This clone came up once. This chain uses TRBV5-1 with TRBJ2-1, with a weak D call TRBD1 (5 bases). From germline, CDR1 is SGHRS and CDR2 YFSETQ. V was trimmed by 0 bases and J by 10 bases, leaving 11 bases between them. This CDR3 contains 13 residues. DNA for the CDR3: TGCGCCAGCAGCTTGGGCGCAGGGTGGGAGCAGTTCTTC. Amino acid sequence: CASSLGAGWEQFF.

This rearrangement joins TRBV11-2 to TRBJ2-3, with 9 bases that match TRBD1. V dropped 7 bases and J dropped 4; count of bases not matched to a gene: 6. Germline CDR1 reads SGHAT; CDR2 reads FQNNGV. The CDR3 spans 14 residues. The CDR3: CASTDRGNSDTQYF. In DNA, the CDR3 is TGTGCCAGCACCGACAGGGGGAATTCAGATACGCAGTATTTT.

This sequence joins TRBV30 and TRBJ2-1; tentative D call: TRBD2 (6 bases). The CDR3 has 16 residues. Germline values: CDR1 GTSNPN, CDR2 SVGIG (reference sequence). V was cut by 2 bases and J by 1 base, with 15 bases left in between. The CDR3 bases are TGTGCCTGGAGTAAGGTAGGGAGCGGGTCCTACAATGAGCAGTTCTTC. This gives the protein CAWSKVGSGSYNEQFF.

The chain joins TRBV9 to TRBJ2-2; D perhaps matches TRBD2 (5 bases). Germline CDR1 is SGDLS and CDR2 is YYNGEE. The CDR3 contains 16 residues. The V and J ends lost 0 bases and 1 base respectively, with 10 bases between them. The CDR3 is CASSVAPRENTGELFF. The CDR3 region has the DNA TGTGCCAGCAGCGTAGCCCCACGGGAGAACACCGGGGAGCTGTTTTTT.

The chain combines TRBV7-9 with TRBJ1-2; 8 positions agree with TRBD1. The CDR3 length is 15 residues. Germline values: CDR1 SEHNR, CDR2 FQNEAQ (reference sequence). Trimming at V came to 5 bases and at J to 5 bases, leaving 10 bases not matched to a gene. The CDR3 sequence is CASSTRGTGVYGYTF. CDR3 DNA sequence: TGTGCCAGCAGCACGCGGGGGACAGGAGTTTATGGCTACACCTTC.

The rearrangement joins TRBV2 to TRBJ2-1; D uncertain. The CDR3 has 13 amino acids. Trimming pared 7 bases from V and 8 bases from J, leaving 15 bases between. Germline values: CDR1 SNHLY, CDR2 FYNNEI. DNA of the CDR3: TGTGCCAGCAATCCCACGCTTCGGGATGAGCAGTTCTTC. This encodes CASNPTLRDEQFF.

The V call is TRBV24-1, the J call TRBJ2-3; TRBD1 agrees at 7 bases. With V trimmed by 4 bases and J by 3 bases, 0 bases remained unmatched. The CDR3 length is 13 residues. Germline assignment: CDR1 KGHDR and CDR2 SFDVKD. The CDR3 region has the DNA TGTGCCACCAGTGACAGGGGGACAGATACGCAGTATTTT. Its protein is CATSDRGTDTQYF.

CDR3: CASSKAFLNTEAFF. In DNA, the CDR3 is TGTGCCAGCAGCAAAGCTTTCCTGAACACTGAAGCTTTCTTT. The genes are TRBV21-1 and TRBJ1-1. TRBV21-1 is a pseudogene locus. This CDR3 is built from 14 residues.

This chain connects TRBV28 to TRBJ2-1; 14 bases map to TRBD2. CDR1 is MDHEN, CDR2 SYDVKM, per germline. The CDR3 consists of 16 residues. J lost 7 bases, V lost 5 bases, and 7 bases had no gene match. The CDR3 DNA reads TGTGCCAGCAGTAGGACGGGACTAGCGGGAGTAAATGAGCAGTTCTTC. Amino acid sequence: CASSRTGLAGVNEQFF.

The chain combines TRBV7-9 with TRBJ2-7; 10 bases agree with TRBD1. Per the germline V gene, CDR1 is SEHNR and CDR2 is FQNEAQ (reference sequence). J gave up 2 bases and V 10 bases, and 5 bases lay outside the gene matches. The CDR3 contains 13 residues. CDR3 residues: CANQTGGPYEQYF. The CDR3 DNA is TGTGCCAACCAGACAGGGGGCCCCTACGAGCAGTACTTC.